This T cell receptor (beta chain) is drawn from a study of blood T cell repertoires in COVID-19. The repertoire was sequenced with immunoSEQ multiplex PCR; TCRdb's copy has only in-frame clones and lacks some. In the table there are some 430,000 clones, about 90% of which are singletons. All enrollees were roughly 18 to 89 years old and from 20 to 25 US areas. Germline assignment: CDR1 SGHRS and CDR2 YFSETQ. After removal of 4 bases from V and 2 bases from J, the junction contained 3 bases not matched to a gene. The CDR3 runs 15 residues. V gene TRBV5-1 combines with J gene TRBJ1-4, with 9 nucleotides matching TRBD1. The sequence was collected from a young man who had recovered from COVID-19. Material for sequencing was PBMCs or T cells enriched from blood (not recorded which). The CDR3 loop is CASSVQGATNEKLFF. Written as DNA, the CDR3 is TGCGCCAGCAGCGTACAGGGGGCGACTAATGAAAAACTGTTTTTT.